This TCR beta chain is drawn from a study of cytomegalovirus exposure and HLA in healthy donors. Whole-study findings and limits: The later analysis indicated that the majority of CMV-associated TCR beta chains appeared HLA-restricted. For presence/absence analyses, sequencing depth was assumed to be roughly uniform across donors. The majority of TCR sequences were rare, yet some public TCRs appeared in many donors.

The PCR had 60 Vbeta and 13 Jbeta primers. Assay used: immunoSEQ multiplex PCR; TCRdb lists only in-frame clones, some missing. The sample gives around 120,000 clones, about 78% of which show up once; 6.5% to 9% is in the top ten. CDR1 LNHDA and CDR2 SQIVND come from the germline V gene (reference sequence). There are 12 residues in the CDR3. Trimming took 2 bases from V and 4 from J, leaving 5 bases between them. In the case of this clone: Its antigen remains unknown. This specimen includes other DNA sequences encoding the same CDR3.

The sequenced sample consisted of PBMCs. V gene TRBV19 combines with J gene TRBJ1-1; D is undetermined. This TCR derives from a woman aged 35 to 49 in good health and CMV-seropositive. This chain's CDR3 is CASSIRGTEAFF. The CDR3 nucleotides are TGTGCCAGTAGTATACGGGGCACTGAAGCTTTCTTT.